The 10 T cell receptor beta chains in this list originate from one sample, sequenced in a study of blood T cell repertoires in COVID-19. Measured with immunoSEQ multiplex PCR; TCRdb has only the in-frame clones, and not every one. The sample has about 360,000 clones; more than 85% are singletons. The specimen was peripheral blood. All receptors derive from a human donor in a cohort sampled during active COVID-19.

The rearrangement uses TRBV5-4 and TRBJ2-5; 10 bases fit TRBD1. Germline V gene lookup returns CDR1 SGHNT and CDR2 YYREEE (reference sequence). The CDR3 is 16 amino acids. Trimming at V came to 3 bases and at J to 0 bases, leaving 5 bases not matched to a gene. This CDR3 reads CASSSAGTGDQETQYF. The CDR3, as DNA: TGTGCCAGCAGCTCCGCTGGGACAGGGGACCAAGAGACCCAGTACTTC.

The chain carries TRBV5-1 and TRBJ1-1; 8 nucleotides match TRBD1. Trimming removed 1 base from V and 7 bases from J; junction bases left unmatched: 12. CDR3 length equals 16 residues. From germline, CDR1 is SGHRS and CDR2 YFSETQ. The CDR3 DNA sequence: TGCGCCAGCAGCTTGTCCCAGGGGGCTAGGAGGAATGAAGCTTTCTTT. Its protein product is CASSLSQGARRNEAFF.

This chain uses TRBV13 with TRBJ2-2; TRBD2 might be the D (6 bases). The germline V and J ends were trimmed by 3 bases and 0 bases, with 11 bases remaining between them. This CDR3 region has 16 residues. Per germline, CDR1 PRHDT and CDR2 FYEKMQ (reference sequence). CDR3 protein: CASSFSGGANTGELFF. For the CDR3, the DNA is TGTGCCAGCAGCTTTTCGGGCGGGGCGAACACCGGGGAGCTGTTTTTT.

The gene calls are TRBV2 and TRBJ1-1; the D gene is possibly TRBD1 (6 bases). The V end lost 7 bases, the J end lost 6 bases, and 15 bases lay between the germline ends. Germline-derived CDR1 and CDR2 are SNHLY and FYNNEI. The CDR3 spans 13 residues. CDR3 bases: TGTGCCAGCACCCGGGGACATCTGGCTGAAGCTTTCTTT. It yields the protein CASTRGHLAEAFF.

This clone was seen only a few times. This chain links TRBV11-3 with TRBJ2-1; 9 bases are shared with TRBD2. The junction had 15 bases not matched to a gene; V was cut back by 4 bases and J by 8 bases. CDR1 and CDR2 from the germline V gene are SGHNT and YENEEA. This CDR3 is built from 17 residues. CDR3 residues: CASSSSRLADRRDEQFF. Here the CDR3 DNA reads TGTGCCAGCAGCTCCTCCCGACTAGCGGATCGAAGGGATGAGCAGTTCTTC.

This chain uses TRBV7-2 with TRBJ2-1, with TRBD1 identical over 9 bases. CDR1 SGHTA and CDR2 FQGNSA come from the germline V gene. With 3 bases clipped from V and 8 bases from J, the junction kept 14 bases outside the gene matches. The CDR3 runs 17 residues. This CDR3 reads CASSFQIGTGMMDEQFF. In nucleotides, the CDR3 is TGTGCCAGCAGCTTCCAGATCGGGACAGGGATGATGGATGAGCAGTTCTTC.

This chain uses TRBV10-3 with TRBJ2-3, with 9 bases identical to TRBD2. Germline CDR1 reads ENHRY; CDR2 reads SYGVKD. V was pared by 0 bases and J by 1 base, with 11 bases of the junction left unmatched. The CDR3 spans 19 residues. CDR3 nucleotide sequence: TGTGCCATCAGTGAGTCTATTTTGAAGGTAGCGGGAGGCACAGATACGCAGTATTTT. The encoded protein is CAISESILKVAGGTDTQYF.

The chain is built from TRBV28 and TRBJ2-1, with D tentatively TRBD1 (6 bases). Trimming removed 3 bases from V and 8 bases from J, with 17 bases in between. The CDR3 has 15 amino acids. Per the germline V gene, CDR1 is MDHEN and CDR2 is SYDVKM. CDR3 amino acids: CASSLTGGGWDEQFF. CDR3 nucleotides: TGTGCCAGCAGTTTGACTGGGGGCGGGTGGGATGAGCAGTTCTTC. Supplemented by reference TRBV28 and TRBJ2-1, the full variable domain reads DVKVTQSSRYLVKRTGEKVFLECVQDMDHENMFWYRQDPGLGLRLIYFSYDVKMKEKGDIPEGYSVSREKKERFSLILESASTNQTSMYLCASSLTGGGWDEQFFGPGTRLTVL.

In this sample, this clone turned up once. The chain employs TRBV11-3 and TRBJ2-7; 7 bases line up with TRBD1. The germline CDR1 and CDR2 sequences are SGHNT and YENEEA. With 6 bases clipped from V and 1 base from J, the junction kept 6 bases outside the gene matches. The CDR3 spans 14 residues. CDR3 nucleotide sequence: TGTGCCAGCAGAAATTACAGGGGTTCCTACGAGCAGTACTTC. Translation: CASRNYRGSYEQYF.

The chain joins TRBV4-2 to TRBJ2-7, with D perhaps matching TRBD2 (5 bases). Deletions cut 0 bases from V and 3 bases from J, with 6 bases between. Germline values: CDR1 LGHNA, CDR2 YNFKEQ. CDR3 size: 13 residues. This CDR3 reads CASSQDRDYEQYF. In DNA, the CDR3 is TGTGCCAGCAGCCAAGATCGGGACTACGAGCAGTACTTC.